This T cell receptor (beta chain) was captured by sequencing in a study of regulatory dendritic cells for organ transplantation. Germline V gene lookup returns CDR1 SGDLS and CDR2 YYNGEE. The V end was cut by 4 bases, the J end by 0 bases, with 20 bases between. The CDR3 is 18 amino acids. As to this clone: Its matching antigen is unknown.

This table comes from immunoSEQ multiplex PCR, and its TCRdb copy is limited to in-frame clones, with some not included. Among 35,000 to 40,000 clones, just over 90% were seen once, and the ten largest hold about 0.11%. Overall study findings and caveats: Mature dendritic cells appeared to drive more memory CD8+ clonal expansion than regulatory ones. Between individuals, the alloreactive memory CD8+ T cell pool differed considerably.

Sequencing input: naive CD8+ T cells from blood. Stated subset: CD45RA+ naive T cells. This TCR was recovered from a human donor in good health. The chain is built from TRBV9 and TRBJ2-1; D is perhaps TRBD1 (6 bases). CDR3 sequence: CASSHTYRVTSSYNEQFF. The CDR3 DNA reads TGTGCCAGCAGCCATACCTACAGGGTCACGAGCTCCTACAATGAGCAGTTCTTC.